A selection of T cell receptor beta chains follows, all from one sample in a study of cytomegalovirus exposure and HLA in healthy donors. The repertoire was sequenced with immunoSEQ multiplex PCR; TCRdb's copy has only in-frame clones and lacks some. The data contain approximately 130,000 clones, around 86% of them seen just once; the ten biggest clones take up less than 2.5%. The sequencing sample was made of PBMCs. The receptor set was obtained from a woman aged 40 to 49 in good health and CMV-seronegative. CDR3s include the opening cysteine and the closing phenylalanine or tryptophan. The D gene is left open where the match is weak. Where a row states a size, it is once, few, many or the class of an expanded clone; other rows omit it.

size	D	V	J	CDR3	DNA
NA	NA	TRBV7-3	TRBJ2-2	CASSAPEGTGELFF	TGTGCCAGCAGCGCTCCCGAGGGCACCGGGGAGCTGTTTTTT
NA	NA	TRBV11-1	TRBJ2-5	CASSLAGEWRETQYF	TGTGCCAGCAGCTTAGCGGGAGAGTGGAGAGAGACCCAGTACTTC
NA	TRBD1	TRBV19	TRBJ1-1	CASSGTGENTEAFF	TGTGCCAGTAGTGGGACAGGGGAGAACACTGAAGCTTTCTTT
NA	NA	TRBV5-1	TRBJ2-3	CASSPGGHLITDTQYF	TGCGCCAGCAGCCCCGGAGGGCACTTAATCACAGATACGCAGTATTTT
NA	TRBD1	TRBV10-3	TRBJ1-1	CAISEGTGLLNTEAFF	TGTGCCATCAGTGAGGGGACAGGGCTGTTGAACACTGAAGCTTTCTTT
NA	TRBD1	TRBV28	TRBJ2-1	CASSFPRQGEGFNEQFF	TGTGCCAGCAGTTTCCCCCGACAGGGGGAGGGATTCAATGAGCAGTTCTTC
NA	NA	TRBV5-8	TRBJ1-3	CASSPWRELGENSGNTIYF	TGTGCCAGCAGCCCGTGGCGAGAACTCGGGGAAAACTCTGGAAACACCATATATTTT
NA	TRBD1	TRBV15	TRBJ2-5	CATSSTRGPQETQYF	TGTGCCACCAGCAGTACCAGGGGGCCCCAAGAGACCCAGTACTTC
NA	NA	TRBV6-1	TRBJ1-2	CASSMGQGLFYGYTF	TGTGCCAGCAGTATGGGGCAGGGACTATTCTATGGCTACACCTTC
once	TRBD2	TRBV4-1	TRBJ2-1	CASSQGGSGGALSSYNEQFF	TGCGCCAGCAGCCAAGGGGGTAGCGGGGGGGCCCTGAGCTCCTACAATGAGCAGTTCTTC
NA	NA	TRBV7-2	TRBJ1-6	CASSVNRESPLHF	TGTGCCAGCAGCGTCAACAGGGAATCACCCCTCCACTTT
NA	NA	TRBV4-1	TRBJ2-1	CASSQVLGQGSFYNEQFF	TGCGCCAGCAGCCAAGTATTGGGGCAGGGGAGTTTCTACAATGAGCAGTTCTTC
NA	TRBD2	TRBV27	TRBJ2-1	CASRRGLAGVNEQFF	TGTGCCAGCAGACGCGGACTAGCGGGAGTTAATGAGCAGTTCTTC
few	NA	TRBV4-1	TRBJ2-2	CASSQGQFYTGELFF	TGCGCCAGCAGCCAAGGACAGTTTTACACCGGGGAGCTGTTTTTT
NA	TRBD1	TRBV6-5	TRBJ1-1	CASRGQTVTEAFF	TGTGCCAGCAGGGGACAGACGGTCACTGAAGCTTTCTTT
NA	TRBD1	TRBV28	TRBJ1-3	CASSLGGTGSGNTIYF	TGTGCCAGCAGTTTAGGCGGGACAGGCTCTGGAAACACCATATATTTT
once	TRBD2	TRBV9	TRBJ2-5	CASSVALAGDGTQYF	TGTGCCAGCAGCGTAGCACTAGCGGGAGATGGGACCCAGTACTTC
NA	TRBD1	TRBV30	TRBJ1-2	CAWSGGRQGGRFFNYGYTF	TGTGCCTGGAGTGGGGGGAGGCAGGGGGGACGATTCTTTAACTATGGCTACACCTTC
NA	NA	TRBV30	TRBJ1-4	CAWSVEGRGEKLFF	TGTGCCTGGAGTGTAGAGGGCCGCGGGGAAAAACTGTTTTTT
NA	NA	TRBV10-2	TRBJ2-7	CASSASGGSYEQYF	TGCGCCAGCAGTGCTAGTGGGGGGTCCTACGAGCAGTACTTC
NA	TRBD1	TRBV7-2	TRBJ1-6	CASSRRQGLHSPLHF	TGTGCCAGCAGCCGCCGACAGGGCCTTCATTCACCCCTCCACTTT
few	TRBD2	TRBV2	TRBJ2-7	CASSARGLAGVYEQYF	TGTGCCAGCAGTGCCAGGGGACTAGCGGGAGTCTACGAGCAGTACTTC
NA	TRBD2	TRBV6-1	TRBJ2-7	CASKPGLGSYEQYF	TGTGCCAGCAAACCGGGACTAGGATCCTACGAGCAGTACTTC
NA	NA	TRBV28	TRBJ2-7	CASSQYRVSDYEQYF	TGTGCCAGCAGCCAATACAGGGTTAGTGATTACGAGCAGTACTTC
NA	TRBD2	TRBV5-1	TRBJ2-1	CASSLATSGGINEQFF	TGCGCCAGCAGCTTGGCCACTAGCGGGGGCATTAATGAGCAGTTCTTC
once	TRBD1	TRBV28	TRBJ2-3	CASSVGTGLTDTQYF	TGTGCCAGCAGTGTCGGGACAGGGTTAACCGATACGCAGTATTTT
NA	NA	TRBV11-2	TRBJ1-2	CASSSDSYYGYTF	TGTGCCAGCAGCTCGGACAGCTACTATGGCTACACCTTC